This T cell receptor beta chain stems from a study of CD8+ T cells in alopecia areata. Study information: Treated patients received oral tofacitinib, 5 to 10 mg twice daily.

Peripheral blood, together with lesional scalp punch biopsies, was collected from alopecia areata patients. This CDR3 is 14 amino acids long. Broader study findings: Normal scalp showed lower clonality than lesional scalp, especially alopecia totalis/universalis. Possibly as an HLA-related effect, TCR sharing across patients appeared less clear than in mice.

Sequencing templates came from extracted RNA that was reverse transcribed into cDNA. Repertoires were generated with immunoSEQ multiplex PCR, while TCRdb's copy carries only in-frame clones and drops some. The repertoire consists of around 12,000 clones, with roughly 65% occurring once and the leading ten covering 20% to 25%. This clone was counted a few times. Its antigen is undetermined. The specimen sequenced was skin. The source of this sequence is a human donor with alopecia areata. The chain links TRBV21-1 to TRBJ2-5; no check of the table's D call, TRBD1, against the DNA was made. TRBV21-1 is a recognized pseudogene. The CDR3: CASTPSRTGGTQYF. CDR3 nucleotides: TGTGCCAGCACTCCCTCCCGGACAGGGGGGACCCAGTACTTC.